This TCR beta chain was obtained from a study of blood T cell repertoires in COVID-19 (dated by TCRdb to the early 2020s). Describing the broader study: Recovered participants in ImmuneRACE Cohort 3 were defined as having two consecutive negative NP/OP PCR tests, clearance from a healthcare professional, or resolution of symptoms. Collaborator samples came from the United States, Italy and Spain and covered acute and convalescent phases of COVID-19. The material from the prospective study consisted of cDNA or gDNA derived from T cells, B-cell-depleted T cells, or PBMCs. Deeply sampled blood TCRbeta repertoires from subjects exposed to, actively infected with, or recovered from COVID-19 were included in the dataset. The repertoires were released in a freely available public database meant as a resource for research on the immune response to SARS-CoV-2. Samples were obtained from the ongoing ImmuneRACE study (first 160 participants) and from over a thousand subjects provided by 6 global collaborators. Sample metadata almost always included a de-identified subject ID, COVID-19 status, age in years and sex. Where HLA class I and class II types were available, the types were taken from metadata supplied by the sample provider, not from assay-based typing.

Per the germline V gene, SGHTS is the CDR1 and YDEGEE is the CDR2. Germline trimming: 4 bases from V, 4 bases from J; junction bases outside gene matches: 10. The CDR3 covers 15 residues, taking in both the cysteine and the phenylalanine. Only CDR3 DNA remains: 45 bases, in frame from the first base. The immunoSEQ Assay, a bias-controlled multiplex PCR, was used to amplify TCRbeta CDR3 regions from genomic DNA. Processing in the source paper ran as follows. Within the assay, amplification of reference gene primers was used to estimate how many nucleated cells each sample contained. Sequence reads were collapsed and filtered to measure the absolute abundance of every unique TCRbeta CDR3 rearrangement. For each sample, productive Simpson clonality was calculated by taking the square root of Simpson's diversity index across productive rearrangements. Drawn from immuneACCESS, this table holds only the in-frame rearrangements with V and J called that TCRdb kept. Clones are partly lost; checked studies trace under half to an unresolved V gene and leave the rest unexplained. That table supplies the V and J calls and clone size; D and trimming were determined from the DNA. For this sample the table gives approximately 250,000 clones, of which 85% to 90% were detected only once. In total, the top ten clones hold around 2% of the sample.

Enrolling through a virtual design, the prospective study's participants ranged in age from roughly 18 to 89 years and lived across approximately 25 United States geographic areas. In the prospective study, participants were assigned to cohorts based on the clinical history participants reported in a screening survey and a study questionnaire. In the prospective study, mobile phlebotomists collected whole blood, serum and a nasopharyngeal or oropharyngeal swab from each participant. Prospective study participants could optionally give additional blood draws and questionnaires over an approximately two-month period. Blood samples from the prospective study were shipped frozen or at room temperature prior to DNA extraction. On this clone: The antigen it binds to is not known. Base qualities are not provided; no much larger clone lies one nucleotide away.

The full study reports these points: The amount of clinical and demographic metadata varied by source and participant and was provided uncurated.

The chain is made from TRBV5-8 and TRBJ1-1; 7 nucleotides in the junction match TRBD1. The TCR was taken from a woman aged 55-69 years in a cohort exposed to, infected with or recovered from COVID-19 (not recorded which). The sample was PBMCs or T cells enriched from blood (not recorded which). The nucleotide sequence is given as TGTGCCAGCAGCCACCCGACAGGGAGGAGCACTGAAGCTTTCTTT. Its translation is CASSHPTGRSTEAFF.